This record covers a single T cell receptor (beta chain). No cognate antigen has been identified for it. No base quality values were provided; no much bigger clone lies one nucleotide off. Buffy coats from around 37 blood donors, supplied by the Finnish Red Cross blood service, were used as healthy controls. All TCR-sequenced material derived from peripheral blood: patient blood samples and healthy donor buffy coats. Peripheral blood mononuclear cells were isolated by Ficoll-Hypaque gradient centrifugation. CD4+ cells were magnetically purified from the buffy coats of healthy controls. The Gentra Puregene Cell and Tissue kit was used for genomic DNA extraction, and quantification was performed on a Qubit 2.0 fluorometer. This sample is part of a study of STAT5B mutations in CD4+ large granular lymphocyte leukemia (dated 2022 in TCRdb). With respect to the entire study: Among healthy controls, the CDR3 'QG' motif was associated with a particular HLA allele. Flow cytometry on FACSCanto II or FACSVerse showed that the purified fractions were more than 95% pure among lymphocytes. The TCRbeta repertoires of CD4+ T-cell large granular lymphocyte leukemia patients were compared with the TCRbeta repertoires of healthy blood donors.

The research as a whole found: Greater clonality appeared to be present in CD4-sorted patient repertoires than in healthy CD4+ repertoires, and the difference was retained after the putative leukemic clones were removed. The data were not HLA-matched, and the higher clonality in CD4+ T-LGLL than in CD8+ T-LGLL could be due to the relatively small sample size. TRBV06-family usage was enriched among the top patient clones (8/27) compared with healthy controls (2/35). The main leukemic clonotypes were found to be private to each patient, although 25% of the main leukemic clonotypes were detected at low frequency in the non-leukemic repertoires of other patients.

Reading the germline V gene gives CDR1 KGHSH and CDR2 LQKENI. Trimmed from V: 0 bases; trimmed from J: 1 base; junction bases lacking a gene match: 6. The cysteine opens and the phenylalanine closes a CDR3 of 17 amino acids. The only DNA kept is the CDR3, 51 bases in frame from the first base. The immunoSEQ assay at survey resolution was applied to genomic DNA for sequencing of TCRbeta rearrangements. As for the authors' bioinformatics: In the TCR sequencing data, the lowest productive clonotype frequency that could be detected was 2.59 x 10-5. Analyses included only productive TCRbeta rearrangements, meaning complete and in-frame sequences. Simpson clonality, calculated in the immunoSEQ Analyzer version 3.0, was used as the measure of sample clonality. Based on frequency, clones were grouped as very rare, small, medium, large (1-20%) or hyperexpanded (>20%). OLGA 1.2.3 estimated generation probabilities, VDJtools produced V-gene circos plots, VDJdb was queried for specificities, and GLIPH identified CDR3 motifs. TCRdb holds this immuneACCESS table with in-frame rearrangements only. Some clones are missing; in checked studies, unresolved V genes explain under half, and the rest has no known cause. The V and J calls and clone size come from that table; D and trimming were worked out from the DNA. This sample is represented by around 47,000 clones; around 82% of them were singletons. The ten largest clones capture about 0.34% of the sample.

Sequencing was carried out using CD4+ T cells from blood buffy coats. This receptor was obtained from a human donor in good health. This sequence uses TRBV18 and TRBJ1-3; TRBD1 matches 7 bases in the middle. CDR3 reads: CASSPPEGARSGNTIYF. The DNA sequence follows: TGTGCCAGCTCACCACCGGAGGGGGCAAGGTCTGGAAACACCATATATTTT.